A single sample is the source of the 24 T cell receptor beta chains below, sequenced in a study of T cells in Graves' hyperthyroidism and ophthalmopathy. Researchers took RNA transcripts and amplified the TCR beta CDR3 regions from them. TCR CDR3 regions were first amplified by RT-PCR with HTBI primers. Using its own MiXCR run on the multiplex PCR reads, TCRdb lists one record per CDR3 protein. Altogether about 210,000 distinct CDR3 sequences are present, 15% to 20% being singletons, with the ten largest covering approximately 50%. The specimen sequenced was blood. These receptors were collected from a man aged 45-60 years with Graves' hyperthyroidism.

This clonotype has ten or more counts. The gene calls are TRBV27 and TRBJ2-1; 11 bases are a match to TRBD2. The CDR3 contains 15 residues. Germline assignment: CDR1 MNHEY and CDR2 SMNVEV (reference sequence). Losses at the gene ends were 7 bases for V and 2 bases for J; bases not matched to a gene: 4. The CDR3 coding sequence is TGTGCCAGCAACAAACTAGCGGGAGCCTACAATGAGCAGTTCTTC. This gives the protein CASNKLAGAYNEQFF.

This clonotype came up many times. The gene calls are TRBV11-2 and TRBJ2-7; no firm D call. Germline V lookup: CDR1 SGHAT, CDR2 FQNNGV. Between the trimmed V and J ends, which lost 3 bases and 5 bases, there was a span of 11 bases. The CDR3 is 13 amino acids. CDR3 sequence (DNA): TGTGCCAGCAGCTTTGGTGGAGTCCACGAGCAGTACTTC. Its translation is CASSFGGVHEQYF.

As to this clonotype: A much larger clone lies one base from this, so it may be a read error. The J gene is TRBJ2-5, the V gene TRBV3-1; D is perhaps TRBD1 or TRBD2 (5 bases each). Germline values: CDR1 LGHDT, CDR2 YNNKEL (reference sequence). This CDR3 contains 12 residues. V lost 0 bases, J lost 13 bases, and 12 bases lay in between. The CDR3 nucleotides are TGTGCCAGCAGCCAAGAAAGGGGACCCGGGTACTTC. Translation: CASSQERGPGYF.

In this sample, this clonotype turned up many times. The V gene is TRBV11-2, the J gene TRBJ2-1; D is uncertain. The CDR3 has 14 residues. The V gene lost 3 bases and the J gene lost 4 bases, with 10 bases spanning the gap. CDR1 is SGHAT, CDR2 FQNNGV, per germline. The CDR3 here is CASSFMAVYNEQFF. The CDR3 nucleotides read TGTGCCAGCAGCTTCATGGCGGTATACAATGAGCAGTTCTTC.

The genes are TRBV5-5 and TRBJ2-2; D unresolved. Germline V gene sequence: CDR1 SGHKS, CDR2 YYEKEE (reference sequence). CDR3 size: 13 residues. Trimming left V 0 bases short and J 4 bases short, with 4 bases between. This chain's CDR3 is CASSLAGTGELFF. The CDR3 DNA reads as TGTGCCAGCAGCTTGGCAGGCACCGGGGAGCTGTTTTTT. Full variable domain (rest looked up from reference TRBV5-5 and TRBJ2-2): DAGVTQSPTHLIKTRGQQVTLRCSPISGHKSVSWYQQVLGQGPQFIFQYYEKEERGRGNFPDRFSARQFPNYSSELNVNALLLGDSALYLCASSLAGTGELFFGEGSRLTVL.

This clonotype was seen repeatedly, ten times or more. The chain couples TRBV6-5 to TRBJ2-1; 7 positions match TRBD2. In germline, CDR1 is MNHEY, CDR2 SVGAGI. This CDR3 is built from 15 residues. V was clipped by 0 bases and J by 7 bases; unmatched bases: 6. CDR3 protein: CASSYSIGLGNEQFF. CDR3 in DNA: TGTGCCAGCAGTTACTCGATAGGACTAGGGAATGAGCAGTTCTTC.

The table lists this clonotype with many counts. The chain joins TRBV12-3 or TRBV12-4 to TRBJ2-2; 8 bases map to TRBD1. The CDR3 consists of 15 residues. The trim removed 6 bases at V and 4 bases at J, leaving 7 bases unmatched. The CDR3 here is CASRENRGSTGELFF. The CDR3 coding sequence is TGTGCCAGCAGGGAAAACAGGGGGAGCACCGGGGAGCTGTTTTTT.

This clonotype came up many times. The J gene is TRBJ2-5, the V gene TRBV12-3 or TRBV12-4, with D perhaps matching TRBD2 (6 bases). Trimming stripped 5 bases from V and 5 bases from J, with 12 bases between. The CDR3 spans 13 residues. CDR3 sequence: CASSETRGETQYF. The CDR3 DNA reads as TGTGCCAGCAGTGAGACTAGAGGGGAGACCCAGTACTTC.

Of note for this clonotype: A read error is possible here, since a much larger clone lies one base away. J is TRBJ2-2 and V is TRBV5-4, with no clear D. V lost 4 bases to trimming and J lost 7 bases, with 5 bases between them. The CDR3 is 11 residues long. Germline lookup yields CDR1 SGHNT and CDR2 YYREEE (reference sequence). The CDR3 protein is CASSGNGELFF. CDR3 nucleotide sequence: TGTGCCAGCAGCGGGAACGGGGAGCTGTTTTTT.

There are many counts of this clonotype. The J gene is TRBJ1-1, the V gene TRBV18; TRBD1 matches 9 bases. CDR3 size: 13 residues. Looked up from germline, CDR1 is KGHSH and CDR2 is LQKENI. V lost 6 bases and J lost 11; bases outside the gene matches: 10. In nucleotides, the CDR3 is TGTGCCAGCTCCCCCCGGGACAGGGTGTATGCTTTCTTT. Residues: CASSPRDRVYAFF.

This clonotype has only a few counts. This chain links TRBV27 with TRBJ2-5; TRBD2 agrees at 7 bases. The CDR3 extends over 14 amino acids. The germline CDR1 and CDR2 sequences are MNHEY and SMNVEV (reference sequence). Losses at the gene ends were 4 bases for V and 2 bases for J; bases not matched to a gene: 4. CDR3 region: CASSSPGLQETQYF. CDR3 DNA: TGTGCCAGCAGTTCCCCGGGACTACAAGAGACCCAGTACTTC.

This clonotype was detected a few times. This chain joins TRBV4-1 and TRBJ1-5; D remains unclear. The CDR3 loop spans 14 amino acids. V was cut by 0 bases and J by 7 bases, with 10 bases left in between. Germline V gene lookup returns CDR1 MGHRA and CDR2 YSYEKL. CDR3 sequence (DNA): TGCGCCAGCAGCCAAGATGGACGAAAACAGCCCCAGCATTTT. The encoded protein is CASSQDGRKQPQHF.

This clonotype was counted only a few times. This chain links TRBV7-2 with TRBJ2-2, with 9 bases identical to TRBD2. Looked up from germline, CDR1 is SGHTA and CDR2 is FQGNSA. V was pared by 7 bases and J by 5 bases, with 8 bases of the junction left unmatched. This CDR3 is 15 amino acids long. The chain's CDR3 is CASNPAGGSTGELFF. In DNA, the CDR3 is TGTGCCAGCAACCCAGCGGGAGGCAGTACCGGGGAGCTGTTTTTT.

V usage is TRBV12-3 or TRBV12-4 and J usage is TRBJ2-5, with D unclear. V lost 1 base, J lost 1 base, and 10 bases lay in between. The CDR3 covers 15 residues. CDR3 loop: CASSLGRSFQETQYF. The CDR3 nucleotides read TGTGCCAGCAGTTTAGGGCGGTCCTTCCAAGAGACCCAGTACTTC.

This clonotype was picked up many times. The rearrangement links TRBV29-1 to TRBJ2-3; D is perhaps TRBD1 (5 bases). This CDR3 is built from 14 residues. Trimming pared 4 bases from V and 3 bases from J, leaving 14 bases between. Germline assignment: CDR1 SQVTM and CDR2 ANQGSEA. CDR3: CSVVPRARTDTQYF. CDR3 sequence (DNA): TGCAGCGTTGTGCCCAGGGCGAGGACAGATACGCAGTATTTT.

This clonotype was found many times. The chain combines TRBV6-1 with TRBJ2-1, with 7 bases matching TRBD2. Germline V CDR1 and CDR2: MNHNS, SASEGT. J was trimmed by 8 bases and V by 6 bases; bases with no gene match: 7. This CDR3 has 13 amino acids. The CDR3 protein is CASSGLGRDEQFF. CDR3 bases: TGTGCCAGCAGCGGACTAGGTAGGGATGAGCAGTTCTTC.

There are many counts of this clonotype. This rearrangement joins TRBV14 to TRBJ2-3; no clear D. Germline V gene sequence: CDR1 SGHDN, CDR2 FVKESK. The V end was cut by 5 bases, the J end by 2 bases, with 11 bases between. The CDR3 is 14 residues long. This chain's CDR3 is CASSVGGITDTQYF. The CDR3 DNA reads TGTGCCAGCAGCGTGGGTGGGATCACAGATACGCAGTATTTT.

This clonotype appeared many times. V is TRBV2 and J is TRBJ2-7; 10 nucleotides agree with TRBD2. Germline values: CDR1 SNHLY, CDR2 FYNNEI. The CDR3 contains 14 residues. V gave up 6 bases and J gave up 6 bases; unmatched junction bases: 8. The CDR3 sequence: CASRRLAGVSEQYF. CDR3 in DNA: TGTGCCAGCAGACGTCTAGCGGGAGTATCCGAGCAGTACTTC.

The rearrangement uses TRBV5-6 and TRBJ2-6; TRBD1 is a possible D gene (6 bases). The CDR3 loop spans 16 amino acids. The V end lost 5 bases, the J end lost 3 bases, and 15 bases lay between the germline ends. Germline lookup yields CDR1 SGHDT and CDR2 YYEEEE. CDR3 coding DNA: TGTGCCAGCAGTAAATTACAGGGTCTTGGGGCCAACGTCCTGACTTTC. Translated, it gives CASSKLQGLGANVLTF.

This clonotype showed up just a few times. This chain joins TRBV15 and TRBJ2-5; 7 positions match TRBD1. This CDR3 spans 17 amino acids. In germline, CDR1 is LNHNV, CDR2 YYDKDF (reference sequence). Germline trimming cut 5 bases from V and 1 base from J; bases unmatched to any gene: 13. The CDR3 coding sequence is TGTGCCACCAGCGCAAACAGGGGCCCCACTTCCCAAGAGACCCAGTACTTC. Protein: CATSANRGPTSQETQYF.

Of note for this clonotype: A read error may explain this, as a much larger clone is one base away. The rearrangement joins TRBV27 to TRBJ2-1, with D perhaps matching TRBD2 (6 bases). Germline V gene sequence: CDR1 MNHEY, CDR2 SMNVEV (reference sequence). The CDR3 has 14 residues. Written as DNA, the CDR3 is TGTGCCAGCAGCCCCGGGACTGTATACAATGGGCAGTTCTTC. Translating it yields CASSPGTVYNGQFF.

This clonotype was counted between two and nine times. This rearrangement joins TRBV6-2 or TRBV6-3 to TRBJ2-5; 11 positions match TRBD2. V shed 8 bases and J 5 bases; nucleotides not matched to a gene: 13. The CDR3 contains 16 residues. Germline V gives CDR1 MNHEY, CDR2 SVGEGT. The CDR3 coding sequence is TGTGCCAGCTCCCCGGGTAGCGGGAGGGCCACGGAGACCCAGTACTTC. It translates to CASSPGSGRATETQYF.

This clonotype came up many times. V and J are TRBV7-9 and TRBJ2-3; no reliable D call. The length of the CDR3 is 17 residues. From germline, CDR1 is SEHNR and CDR2 FQNEAQ (reference sequence). V was trimmed by 3 bases and J by 2 bases, leaving 18 bases between them. The CDR3 reads CASSFGRSLRDTDTQYF. The DNA of the CDR3 is TGTGCCAGCAGCTTCGGAAGGTCGTTAAGGGACACAGATACGCAGTATTTT.

There are many counts of this clonotype. V is TRBV5-1 and J is TRBJ2-7; D unresolved. Trimming removed 1 base at V and 10 bases at J, with 15 bases between. Germline values: CDR1 SGHRS, CDR2 YFSETQ. The CDR3 runs 13 residues. CDR3 sequence: CASSLPELAQQYF. The CDR3 nucleotides read TGCGCCAGCAGCTTGCCGGAGTTGGCGCAACAGTACTTC.